This record covers a single T cell receptor (beta chain). The entry originates in a study of CD8 T cells in Susac syndrome. The CDR3 is 18 amino acids. The germline CDR1 and CDR2 sequences are LGHDT and YNNKEL (reference sequence). Trimming took 3 bases from V and 1 from J; bases not matched to a gene: 11. An input of roughly 0.45 to 1 ug of RNA was subjected to reverse transcription using random hexamers. Multiplex PCR with immunoSEQ amplified the TCR beta CDR3 across 54 Vbeta and 13 Jbeta. TCRdb processed the immunoSEQ multiplex PCR reads anew with MiXCR; each CDR3 protein has one entry. The repertoire includes 150,000 to 200,000 distinct CDR3 sequences, under 97% of them detected once, and about 0.093% sits in the top ten.

V and J are TRBV3-1 and TRBJ1-2, with 10 bases fitting TRBD1. Sequenced material: CD4+ T cells from PBMCs. This receptor was obtained from a human donor with multiple sclerosis. CDR3 DNA sequence: TGTGCCAGCAGCCAGGGACAGGGGATCCCTCTGATTAACTATGGCTACACCTTC. Protein: CASSQGQGIPLINYGYTF.